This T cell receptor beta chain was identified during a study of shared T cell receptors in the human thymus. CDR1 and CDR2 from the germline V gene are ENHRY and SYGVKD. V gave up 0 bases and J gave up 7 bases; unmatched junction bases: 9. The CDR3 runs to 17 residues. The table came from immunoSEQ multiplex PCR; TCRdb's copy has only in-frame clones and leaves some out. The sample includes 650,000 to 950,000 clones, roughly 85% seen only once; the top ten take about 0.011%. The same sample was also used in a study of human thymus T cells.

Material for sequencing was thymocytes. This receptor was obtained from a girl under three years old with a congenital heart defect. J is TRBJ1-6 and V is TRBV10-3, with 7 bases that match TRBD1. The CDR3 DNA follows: TGTGCCATCAGTGAGTCGATCGGGTACAGGGGAAATTCACCCCTCCACTTT. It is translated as CAISESIGYRGNSPLHF.